This entry describes one TCR beta chain. The sample originates from a study of blood T cell repertoires in COVID-19. Germline loops: CDR1 LNHNV, CDR2 YYDKDF (reference sequence). The CDR3 consists of 13 residues. V lost 1 base and J 5 bases, leaving 8 bases between the germline ends. Sequencing was performed with immunoSEQ multiplex PCR; in TCRdb, only in-frame clones are kept and a portion is missing. The sample contains roughly 430,000 clones, around 90% of which appear only once. The TCR was taken from a woman in her 40s with acute COVID-19. V is TRBV15 and J is TRBJ1-2; D is ambiguous. Source material: PBMCs or T cells enriched from blood (not recorded which). CDR3 in amino acids: CATSRGADYGYTF. The DNA for the CDR3 is TGTGCCACCAGCAGAGGGGCAGATTATGGCTACACCTTC.